These 21 T cell receptor beta chains share one sample of origin, sequenced in a study of circulating and synovial CD4+ cells in juvenile arthritis. Using immunoSEQ multiplex PCR, the repertoire was profiled, and TCRdb retains in-frame clones only, with some absent. The data show some 35,000 clones, 95% to 96% seen once. Material: CD4+ T cells from blood. The source is a human donor with juvenile idiopathic arthritis.

V gene TRBV7-2 combines with J gene TRBJ2-7; 7 positions agree with TRBD1. Germline CDR1 reads SGHTA; CDR2 reads FQGNSA. The length of the CDR3 is 17 residues. Trimming removed 2 bases from V and 1 base from J; junction bases left unmatched: 11. The CDR3 bases are TGTGCCAGCAGCTTATTTCCCCCGGGACAGCGATCCTACGAGCAGTACTTC. It codes for CASSLFPPGQRSYEQYF.

This chain uses TRBV28 with TRBJ1-2, with 10 bases identical to TRBD1. Germline V gene sequence: CDR1 MDHEN, CDR2 SYDVKM. The CDR3 has 16 residues. The trim removed 0 bases at V and 6 bases at J, leaving 7 bases unmatched. CDR3 in amino acids: CASSLWASGTGDGYTF. As DNA, the CDR3 is TGTGCCAGCAGTTTATGGGCCTCCGGGACAGGGGATGGCTACACCTTC.

CDR3 in amino acids: CASSSLGQGYGNEQFF. In DNA, the CDR3 is TGCGCCAGCAGCTCTCTCGGACAGGGGTACGGCAATGAGCAGTTCTTC. The chain joins TRBV5-1 to TRBJ2-1; TRBD1 matches 9 bases. This CDR3 region has 16 residues. Germline CDR1 and CDR2: SGHRS and YFSETQ. After removal of 3 bases from V and 6 bases from J, the junction contained 10 bases not matched to a gene.

The chain couples TRBV13 to TRBJ2-1; 8 bases match TRBD2. V lost 5 bases and J lost 7; bases outside the gene matches: 10. This CDR3 is 15 amino acids long. Per germline, CDR1 PRHDT and CDR2 FYEKMQ (reference sequence). The CDR3 region is CASSPLGGGSNEQFF. Here the CDR3 DNA reads TGTGCCAGCAGCCCCCTCGGGGGGGGATCGAATGAGCAGTTCTTC.

This CDR3 is CASSHATGASYEQYF. CDR3 coding DNA: TGCGCCAGCAGCCACGCGACAGGGGCCTCCTACGAGCAGTACTTC. The chain carries TRBV4-3 and TRBJ2-7; TRBD1 matches at 8 bases. The V and J ends lost 3 bases and 0 bases, in that order; junction bases with no gene match: 4. Germline CDR1 and CDR2: LGHNA and YSLEER. This CDR3 is 15 amino acids long.

The chain couples TRBV5-1 to TRBJ2-7, with TRBD2 matching 9 bases. The junction had 4 bases not matched to a gene; V was cut back by 4 bases and J by 5 bases. The germline CDR1 and CDR2 sequences are SGHRS and YFSETQ. This CDR3 region has 13 residues. The CDR3 protein is CASSGGGANEQYF. The CDR3 nucleotides read TGCGCCAGCAGCGGCGGGGGGGCCAACGAGCAGTACTTC.

The chain joins TRBV11-2 to TRBJ2-5; TRBD2 matches 11 bases. CDR1 is SGHAT, CDR2 FQNNGV, per germline. The J segment lost 5 bases and the V segment lost 8 bases, leaving 13 bases of the junction unmatched. This CDR3 comprises 16 residues. Written as DNA, the CDR3 is TGTGCCAGCTCGCTTAGCGGGGGGGCCTACGGGGAGACCCAGTACTTC. This sequence encodes CASSLSGGAYGETQYF. Based on the CDR3 plus reference TRBV11-2 and TRBJ2-5, the full variable domain is EAGVAQSPRYKIIEKRQSVAFWCNPISGHATLYWYQQILGQGPKLLIQFQNNGVVDDSQLPKDRFSAERLKGVDSTLKIQPAKLEDSAVYLCASSLSGGAYGETQYFGPGTRLLVL.

This clone was observed once. The chain has TRBV18 and TRBJ1-1; TRBD1 aligns across 7 bases. Trimming took 5 bases from V and 3 from J; bases not matched to a gene: 6. CDR3 length: 14 residues. Per germline, CDR1 KGHSH and CDR2 LQKENI. The CDR3 spells CASSAQGRDTEAFF. Written as DNA, the CDR3 is TGTGCCAGCTCAGCACAGGGGAGGGACACTGAAGCTTTCTTT.

The rearrangement links TRBV28 to TRBJ1-2, with TRBD1 as a possible D gene (6 bases). The CDR3 totals 14 residues. Germline CDR1 is MDHEN and CDR2 is SYDVKM. The V end was cut by 7 bases, the J end by 3 bases, with 15 bases between. The chain's CDR3 is CASTPPGVDYGYTF. CDR3 coding DNA: TGTGCCAGCACCCCCCCAGGGGTGGACTATGGCTACACCTTC.

This chain links TRBV27 with TRBJ1-5; D perhaps matches TRBD1 (6 bases). This CDR3 is built from 16 residues. The V and J ends lost 4 bases and 4 bases respectively, with 17 bases between them. CDR1 and CDR2 from the germline V gene are MNHEY and SMNVEV (reference sequence). CDR3 sequence: CASSSTPGGGNQPQHF. CDR3 in DNA: TGTGCCAGCAGTTCGACCCCTGGGGGCGGGAATCAGCCCCAGCATTTT.

This chain links TRBV7-9 with TRBJ2-7, with D tentatively TRBD2 (5 bases). CDR3 length: 13 amino acids. Trimming pared 7 bases from V and 9 bases from J, leaving 19 bases between. CDR1 and CDR2 (germline): SEHNR, FQNEAQ (reference sequence). CDR3: CASNDPAGVGQYF. In DNA form, the CDR3 reads TGTGCCAGCAACGACCCGGCGGGCGTCGGGCAGTACTTC.

The rearrangement joins TRBV28 to TRBJ2-6, with D uncertain. From germline, CDR1 is MDHEN and CDR2 SYDVKM. This CDR3 spans 14 amino acids. Trimming shortened V by 6 bases and J by 0 bases, and 6 bases separated the two germline ends. The CDR3: CASRKSSGANVLTF. DNA for the CDR3: TGTGCCAGCAGGAAGAGCTCTGGGGCCAACGTCCTGACTTTC. Supplemented by reference TRBV28 and TRBJ2-6, the full variable domain reads DVKVTQSSRYLVKRTGEKVFLECVQDMDHENMFWYRQDPGLGLRLIYFSYDVKMKEKGDIPEGYSVSREKKERFSLILESASTNQTSMYLCASRKSSGANVLTFGAGSRLTVL.

The rearrangement joins TRBV18 to TRBJ2-3, with 8 bases lining up with TRBD2. The CDR3 length is 16 residues. V trimming: 3 bases; J trimming: 0 bases; junction bases outside the gene matches: 5. Per the germline V gene, CDR1 is KGHSH and CDR2 is LQKENI. The CDR3 nucleotides are TGTGCCAGCTCACCCCGGGGGGGCCAGAGCACAGATACGCAGTATTTT. Its translation: CASSPRGGQSTDTQYF.

This chain uses TRBV5-4 with TRBJ1-2; TRBD1 aligns across 7 bases. Germline V lookup: CDR1 SGHNT, CDR2 YYREEE (reference sequence). CDR3 length: 14 amino acids. The J segment lost 7 bases and the V segment lost 3 bases, leaving 9 bases of the junction unmatched. The CDR3: CASSSYRGLGGYTF. CDR3 nucleotides: TGTGCCAGCAGCTCCTACAGGGGCTTGGGTGGCTACACCTTC.

The rearrangement uses TRBV2 and TRBJ2-1, with 9 bases identical to TRBD1. This CDR3 is 13 amino acids long. Germline-derived CDR1 and CDR2 are SNHLY and FYNNEI. J lost 9 bases, V lost 6 bases, and 6 bases had no gene match. The CDR3 DNA sequence: TGTGCCAGCAGAATACAGGGGGCCGGTGAGCAGTTCTTC. Translation: CASRIQGAGEQFF.

This chain joins TRBV25-1 and TRBJ2-3, with 8 bases fitting TRBD2. The germline V gene has CDR1 MGHDK and CDR2 SYGVNS. This CDR3 is built from 18 residues. J lost 0 bases, V lost 4 bases, and 12 bases had no gene match. CDR3 sequence (DNA): TGTGCCAGCAGTGCCTCACTCGGACTAGCAACTAGCACAGATACGCAGTATTTT. It translates to CASSASLGLATSTDTQYF. Filled out from reference TRBV25-1 and TRBJ2-3, the complete variable domain reads EADIYQTPRYLVIGTGKKITLECSQTMGHDKMYWYQQDPGMELHLIHYSYGVNSTEKGDLSSESTVSRIRTEHFPLTLESARPSHTSQYLCASSASLGLATSTDTQYFGPGTRLTVL.

The chain carries TRBV7-2 and TRBJ1-1, with TRBD1 identical over 10 bases. This CDR3 has 18 amino acids. CDR1 is SGHTA, CDR2 FQGNSA, per germline. After removal of 1 base from V and 5 bases from J, the junction contained 13 bases not matched to a gene. Here the CDR3 DNA reads TGTGCCAGCAGCTTAGGGCGACAGGGGGCTGGGTGGAAAACTGAAGCTTTCTTT. This encodes CASSLGRQGAGWKTEAFF.

This chain joins TRBV6-4 and TRBJ2-5, with TRBD2 matching 15 bases. This CDR3 spans 17 amino acids. The germline V gene has CDR1 MRHNA and CDR2 SNTAGT. The ends lost 7 bases at V and 4 bases at J; junction bases unmatched: 10. The chain's CDR3 is CASTGLAGGPEAETQYF. CDR3 nucleotide sequence: TGTGCCAGCACCGGACTAGCGGGGGGGCCAGAGGCAGAGACCCAGTACTTC.

The rearrangement joins TRBV12-5 to TRBJ2-2, with TRBD1 matching 8 bases. The length of the CDR3 is 15 residues. Per germline, CDR1 LGHNT and CDR2 FRNRAP. The junction had 7 bases not matched to a gene; V was cut back by 6 bases and J by 4 bases. CDR3 sequence reads: CASGTGQGITGELFF. DNA of the CDR3: TGTGCTAGTGGAACAGGACAGGGTATCACCGGGGAGCTGTTTTTT.

The rearrangement uses TRBV2 and TRBJ2-5; TRBD2 is a possible D gene (7 bases). Germline CDR1 is SNHLY and CDR2 is FYNNEI. V lost 10 bases and J lost 3, with 15 bases in between. The length of the CDR3 is 13 residues. The CDR3 reads CATKGGVKETQYF. CDR3 DNA: TGTGCCACAAAAGGGGGGGTTAAAGAGACCCAGTACTTC. The full variable domain, completed using reference TRBV2 and TRBJ2-5, is EPEVTQTPSHQVTQMGQEVILRCVPISNHLYFYWYRQILGQKVEFLVSFYNNEISEKSEIFDDQFSVERPDGSNFTLKIRSTKLEDSAMYFCATKGGVKETQYFGPGTRLLVL.

The chain carries TRBV10-1 and TRBJ1-5; TRBD1 matches 8 bases. This CDR3 has 18 amino acids. Germline V gene data show CDR1 as WNHNN and CDR2 as SYGVQD (reference sequence). The junction had 19 bases not matched to a gene; V was cut back by 10 bases and J by 2 bases. In DNA, the CDR3 is TGCGCCACCGCTTGGGCAGGGGGCGTGGGATGTCGCAATCAGCCCCAGCATTTT. Translation: CATAWAGGVGCRNQPQHF.